The 16 T cell receptor beta chains listed next were all sequenced from one sample in a study of blood T cell repertoires in COVID-19 (dated by TCRdb to 2018 to 2021). The library came from the immunoSEQ multiplex PCR assay. TCRdb's version of the immuneACCESS table is confined to in-frame rearrangements and falls short of the full clone set. An unresolved V gene accounts for under half of the shortfall where checked; the remainder is of unknown origin. For this sample there are roughly 77,000 clones; more than 80% appear just once. The ten largest clones add up to more than 6.5% of the sample. Material for sequencing was peripheral blood. Receptors originate from an elderly woman with active COVID-19.

This sequence joins TRBV18 and TRBJ2-3, with 7 bases that match TRBD2. The CDR3 runs to 17 residues. Germline loops: CDR1 KGHSH, CDR2 LQKENI. Losses at the gene ends were 4 bases for V and 0 bases for J; bases not matched to a gene: 10. The DNA of the CDR3 is TGTGCCAGCTCACTTGACCTAGCGGTGGGTAGCACAGATACGCAGTATTTT. Amino acids: CASSLDLAVGSTDTQYF. Looking up the rest from reference TRBV18 and TRBJ2-3 gives the full variable domain: NAGVMQNPRHLVRRRGQEARLRCSPMKGHSHVYWYRQLPEEGLKFMVYLQKENIIDESGMPKERFSAEFPKEGPSILRIQQVVRGDSAAYFCASSLDLAVGSTDTQYFGPGTRLTVL.

This chain links TRBV30 with TRBJ1-2, with a possible D match to TRBD1 (5 bases). The germline gives CDR1 GTSNPN, CDR2 SVGIG (reference sequence). The CDR3 is made up of 14 amino acids. Trimming cost V 1 base and J 7 bases, with 16 bases left between them. This chain's CDR3 is CAWSDNRGLRGYTF. DNA for the CDR3: TGTGCCTGGAGTGACAATAGGGGCCTCCGTGGCTACACCTTC.

The chain uses TRBV5-1 and TRBJ2-2; 7 bases match TRBD2. After removal of 6 bases from V and 3 bases from J, the junction contained 5 bases not matched to a gene. This CDR3 comprises 14 residues. In germline, CDR1 is SGHRS, CDR2 YFSETQ. CDR3 region: CASTQTSDTGELFF. In DNA form, the CDR3 reads TGCGCCAGCACCCAAACTAGCGACACCGGGGAGCTGTTTTTT.

The V gene is TRBV28, the J gene TRBJ1-4; D remains unclear. CDR3 length equals 15 residues. Germline CDR1 and CDR2: MDHEN and SYDVKM. The V end lost 8 bases, the J end lost 8 bases, and 21 bases lay between the germline ends. The CDR3 here is CASRPPRGRGEKLFF. CDR3 bases: TGTGCCAGCCGACCTCCCCGGGGTCGTGGAGAAAAACTGTTTTTT.

V is TRBV6-6 and J is TRBJ1-3; 10 bases fit TRBD1. This CDR3 has 16 amino acids. In germline, CDR1 is MNHNY, CDR2 SVGAGI (reference sequence). The J segment lost 1 base and the V segment lost 11 bases, leaving 11 bases of the junction unmatched. The CDR3, as DNA: TGTGCCGAATCGGCGACAGGGGGCGCGTCTGGAAACACCATATATTTT. Protein product: CAESATGGASGNTIYF.

Here the CDR3 DNA reads TGTGCCAGCACTAAAGCTGGACTAGCGGGAGGGCCGGCTTTCGGGGAGCTGTTTTTT. Its translation is CASTKAGLAGGPAFGELFF. V is TRBV28 and J is TRBJ2-2; 15 bases are shared with TRBD2. The ends lost 7 bases at V and 7 bases at J; junction bases unmatched: 16. Germline assignment: CDR1 MDHEN and CDR2 SYDVKM. The length of the CDR3 is 19 residues.

The J gene is TRBJ2-7, the V gene TRBV3-1 (or the pseudogene TRBV3-2), with 7 nucleotides matching TRBD1. CDR3 length equals 17 residues. Germline trimming cut 1 base from V and 2 bases from J; bases unmatched to any gene: 11. Germline-derived CDR1 and CDR2 are LGHDT and YNNKEL (reference sequence). The CDR3 reads CASSQGDPGTDPYEQYF. The CDR3 DNA sequence: TGTGCCAGCAGCCAAGGGGACCCCGGGACAGATCCCTACGAGCAGTACTTC.

The chain is built from TRBV28 and TRBJ1-1; D gene ambiguous. The CDR3 is 12 residues long. The V and J ends lost 7 bases and 6 bases respectively, with 12 bases between them. Germline-derived CDR1 and CDR2 are MDHEN and SYDVKM. CDR3 loop: CASTLTHSEAFF. In nucleotides, the CDR3 is TGTGCCAGCACCCTGACACACTCTGAAGCTTTCTTT.

The chain links TRBV7-2 to TRBJ2-1; TRBD2 might be the D (6 bases). The CDR3 consists of 15 residues. Trimming shortened V by 0 bases and J by 7 bases, and 13 bases separated the two germline ends. Germline CDR1 is SGHTA and CDR2 is FQGNSA. CDR3 sequence: CASSLAVSRGNEQFF. Here the CDR3 DNA reads TGTGCCAGCAGCTTAGCGGTCAGCCGGGGGAATGAGCAGTTCTTC.

The genes are TRBV9 and TRBJ2-1; D is possibly TRBD2 (6 bases). The CDR3 loop spans 15 amino acids. The V end lost 0 bases, the J end lost 8 bases, and 15 bases lay between the germline ends. CDR1 is SGDLS, CDR2 YYNGEE, per germline. CDR3 loop: CASSVGIGSNYEQFF. The DNA of the CDR3 is TGTGCCAGCAGCGTAGGTATCGGGAGTAACTATGAGCAGTTCTTC.

The chain links TRBV19 to TRBJ2-4; possibly TRBD1 for D (6 bases). The CDR3 extends over 14 amino acids. V was shortened by 9 bases and J by 0 bases, with 12 bases between the two germline ends. Germline-derived CDR1 and CDR2 are LNHDA and SQIVND (reference sequence). The CDR3 protein is CASRKDRAKNIQYF. The CDR3 DNA is TGTGCCAGCCGAAAGGACAGAGCCAAAAACATTCAGTACTTC.

This clone was detected once. V and J are TRBV28 and TRBJ2-3; 8 bases map to TRBD2. V lost 5 bases and J lost 4; bases outside the gene matches: 8. CDR1 and CDR2 from the germline V gene are MDHEN and SYDVKM. CDR3 length equals 15 residues. CDR3 amino acids: CASSLGVGGADTQYF. The CDR3 DNA reads TGTGCCAGCAGTCTGGGGGTCGGGGGGGCAGATACGCAGTATTTT. Combining the CDR3 with reference TRBV28 and TRBJ2-3 gives the whole variable domain DVKVTQSSRYLVKRTGEKVFLECVQDMDHENMFWYRQDPGLGLRLIYFSYDVKMKEKGDIPEGYSVSREKKERFSLILESASTNQTSMYLCASSLGVGGADTQYFGPGTRLTVL.

The V call is TRBV27, the J call TRBJ2-6, with TRBD1 identical over 10 bases. Germline loops: CDR1 MNHEY, CDR2 SMNVEV (reference sequence). The CDR3 runs 17 residues. V gave up 5 bases and J gave up 2 bases; unmatched junction bases: 6. The CDR3 loop is CASSPGQGVPGANVLTF. DNA of the CDR3: TGTGCCAGCAGTCCAGGACAGGGGGTCCCTGGGGCCAACGTCCTGACTTTC.

J is TRBJ1-5 and V is TRBV5-6, with 8 bases identical to TRBD1. Trimming cost V 4 bases and J 0 bases; bases outside gene matches: 12. The CDR3 consists of 18 residues. The germline V gene has CDR1 SGHDT and CDR2 YYEEEE. The CDR3 is CASSAYRTGSNSNQPQHF. CDR3 in DNA: TGTGCCAGCAGCGCGTACCGGACAGGGAGCAATAGCAATCAGCCCCAGCATTTT.

The chain joins TRBV6-5 to TRBJ2-7; D is uncertain. The V end was cut by 5 bases, the J end by 0 bases, with 14 bases between. Germline V gene sequence: CDR1 MNHEY, CDR2 SVGAGI. This CDR3 has 15 residues. CDR3: CASSRVKSLSYEQYF. CDR3 nucleotide sequence: TGTGCCAGCAGTCGTGTTAAAAGCCTCTCCTACGAGCAGTACTTC.

The V call is TRBV12-3 or TRBV12-4, the J call TRBJ1-4; the D gene is possibly TRBD1 (6 bases). V lost 5 bases, J lost 8 bases, and 12 bases lay in between. This CDR3 contains 13 residues. CDR3 bases: TGTGCCAGCAGTGGACAGAGAGGAGAAAAACTGTTTTTT. It yields the protein CASSGQRGEKLFF.